A selection of T cell receptor beta chains follows, all from one sample in a study of CD8+ T cells in alopecia areata. Produced via immunoSEQ multiplex PCR; TCRdb's table is partial and in-frame only. The sample has around 200,000 clones, around 66% seen once; the top ten hold around 3.9%. Sequenced material: CD4+ T cells sorted from blood, taken at week 4, from a patient treated with tofacitinib. All receptors come from a human donor with alopecia areata. The CDR3 runs from the conserved cysteine through the conserved F or W. The order of the fields is clone size, D gene, V gene, J gene, CDR3 protein, CDR3 DNA. D genes are given only for firm matches. The size of a clone is reported for some rows only, either as once, few or many, or as a class for expanded clones.

clone size: -; D gene: TRBD1; V gene: TRBV5-1; J gene: TRBJ2-3; CDR3 protein: CASSLWTGTPDTQYF; CDR3 DNA: TGCGCCAGCAGCTTGTGGACAGGGACCCCAGATACGCAGTATTTT
clone size: once; D gene: -; V gene: TRBV27; J gene: TRBJ2-6; CDR3 protein: CASYQRGGANVLTF; CDR3 DNA: TGTGCCAGCTATCAGAGAGGCGGGGCCAACGTCCTGACTTTC
clone size: once; D gene: TRBD1; V gene: TRBV29-1; J gene: TRBJ2-5; CDR3 protein: CSVGTVQETQYF; CDR3 DNA: TGCAGCGTAGGGACAGTACAAGAGACCCAGTACTTC
clone size: -; D gene: TRBD1; V gene: TRBV2; J gene: TRBJ2-5; CDR3 protein: CASRKTGVQETQYF; CDR3 DNA: TGTGCCAGCAGGAAAACAGGGGTCCAAGAGACCCAGTACTTC
clone size: -; D gene: -; V gene: TRBV7-8; J gene: TRBJ2-5; CDR3 protein: CASRQAWGVRVQETQYF; CDR3 DNA: TGTGCCAGCAGACAAGCATGGGGGGTTCGGGTCCAAGAGACCCAGTACTTC
clone size: -; D gene: -; V gene: TRBV29-1; J gene: TRBJ1-2; CDR3 protein: CSVERGDYGYTF; CDR3 DNA: TGCAGCGTTGAACGGGGGGACTATGGCTACACCTTC
clone size: -; D gene: -; V gene: TRBV7-6; J gene: TRBJ2-5; CDR3 protein: CASSPRWGVDEETQYF; CDR3 DNA: TGTGCCAGCAGCCCGAGGTGGGGGGTCGATGAAGAGACCCAGTACTTC
clone size: once; D gene: TRBD1; V gene: TRBV6-5; J gene: TRBJ2-5; CDR3 protein: CASRSTGTGQETQYF; CDR3 DNA: TGTGCCAGCAGATCAACCGGGACAGGGCAAGAGACCCAGTACTTC
clone size: -; D gene: -; V gene: TRBV6-1; J gene: TRBJ2-5; CDR3 protein: CASSEMYGTQYF; CDR3 DNA: TGTGCCAGCAGTGAGATGTATGGGACCCAGTACTTC
clone size: -; D gene: TRBD1; V gene: TRBV28; J gene: TRBJ2-7; CDR3 protein: CASSLGAGTGHNEQYF; CDR3 DNA: TGTGCCAGCAGTTTAGGGGCCGGGACAGGGCACAACGAGCAGTACTTC
clone size: -; D gene: -; V gene: TRBV5-4; J gene: TRBJ2-7; CDR3 protein: CASSLDRAQYHEQYF; CDR3 DNA: TGTGCCAGCAGCTTGGATCGGGCCCAATACCACGAGCAGTACTTC
clone size: -; D gene: -; V gene: TRBV9; J gene: TRBJ1-1; CDR3 protein: CASSPWAANTEAFF; CDR3 DNA: TGTGCCAGCAGCCCCTGGGCAGCGAACACTGAAGCTTTCTTT
clone size: -; D gene: -; V gene: TRBV2; J gene: TRBJ1-1; CDR3 protein: CASSEAWGVEAFF; CDR3 DNA: TGTGCCAGCAGTGAAGCATGGGGGGTTGAAGCTTTCTTT
clone size: once; D gene: -; V gene: TRBV5-1; J gene: TRBJ2-3; CDR3 protein: CASSSGPQADTQYF; CDR3 DNA: TGCGCCAGCAGCTCGGGACCTCAGGCGGATACGCAGTATTTT
clone size: few; D gene: -; V gene: TRBV25-1; J gene: TRBJ1-2; CDR3 protein: CASSTPSGNGYTF; CDR3 DNA: TGTGCCAGCAGTACCCCCTCGGGGAATGGCTACACCTTC
clone size: -; D gene: TRBD1; V gene: TRBV27; J gene: TRBJ2-7; CDR3 protein: CASSFSTGYSYEQYF; CDR3 DNA: TGTGCCAGCAGTTTTTCGACAGGGTACTCCTACGAGCAGTACTTC
clone size: few; D gene: TRBD1; V gene: TRBV2; J gene: TRBJ2-3; CDR3 protein: CASRADRDGTQYF; CDR3 DNA: TGTGCCAGCAGGGCCGACAGGGACGGTACGCAGTATTTT
clone size: -; D gene: TRBD1; V gene: TRBV29-1; J gene: TRBJ1-1; CDR3 protein: CSVPGQGNTEAFF; CDR3 DNA: TGCAGCGTCCCGGGACAGGGGAACACTGAAGCTTTCTTT
clone size: once; D gene: -; V gene: TRBV2; J gene: TRBJ2-7; CDR3 protein: CASQALYEQYF; CDR3 DNA: TGTGCCTCCCAGGCGCTCTACGAGCAGTACTTC
clone size: -; D gene: -; V gene: TRBV5-1; J gene: TRBJ2-5; CDR3 protein: CASSLRETQYF; CDR3 DNA: TGCGCCAGCAGCTTGCGGGAGACCCAGTACTTC
clone size: -; D gene: -; V gene: TRBV10-3; J gene: TRBJ1-1; CDR3 protein: CAISERAGDMNTEAFF; CDR3 DNA: TGTGCCATCAGTGAAAGGGCAGGGGACATGAACACTGAAGCTTTCTTT
clone size: -; D gene: -; V gene: TRBV29-1; J gene: TRBJ2-7; CDR3 protein: CSVGGTYEQYF; CDR3 DNA: TGCAGCGTTGGGGGTACCTACGAGCAGTACTTC
clone size: -; D gene: -; V gene: TRBV7-9; J gene: TRBJ1-2; CDR3 protein: CASSRGGGSYGYTF; CDR3 DNA: TGTGCCAGCAGTCGAGGAGGGGGTTCCTATGGCTACACCTTC
clone size: -; D gene: TRBD1; V gene: TRBV28; J gene: TRBJ1-3; CDR3 protein: CASRLQGANTIYF; CDR3 DNA: TGTGCCAGCAGACTTCAGGGGGCAAACACCATATATTTT
clone size: -; D gene: -; V gene: TRBV6-5; J gene: TRBJ1-6; CDR3 protein: CASCPVSNSPLHF; CDR3 DNA: TGTGCCAGCTGTCCAGTAAGCAATTCACCCCTCCACTTT
clone size: -; D gene: -; V gene: TRBV18; J gene: TRBJ1-1; CDR3 protein: CASSPPRGLVEAFF; CDR3 DNA: TGTGCCAGCTCACCACCGAGGGGCCTAGTCGAAGCTTTCTTT
clone size: few; D gene: -; V gene: TRBV29-1; J gene: TRBJ2-5; CDR3 protein: CSVASSPGGETQYF; CDR3 DNA: TGCAGCGTTGCTTCGTCCCCTGGAGGGGAGACCCAGTACTTC
clone size: -; D gene: -; V gene: TRBV29-1; J gene: TRBJ1-2; CDR3 protein: CSVEVIVGRENGYTF; CDR3 DNA: TGCAGCGTTGAAGTAATAGTGGGCAGGGAAAATGGCTACACCTTC
clone size: few; D gene: -; V gene: TRBV29-1; J gene: TRBJ1-2; CDR3 protein: CSVGGYTF; CDR3 DNA: TGCAGCGTTGGAGGCTACACCTTC
clone size: -; D gene: -; V gene: TRBV23-1; J gene: TRBJ1-1; CDR3 protein: CASSLGTKGTEAFF; CDR3 DNA: TGCGCCAGCAGTCTCGGGACAAAAGGGACTGAAGCTTTCTTT
clone size: -; D gene: -; V gene: TRBV6-1; J gene: TRBJ2-7; CDR3 protein: CASIGGSYEQYF; CDR3 DNA: TGTGCCAGCATCGGCGGGTCCTACGAGCAGTACTTC
clone size: few; D gene: -; V gene: TRBV7-9; J gene: TRBJ1-5; CDR3 protein: CASSPGRWQDSNQPQHF; CDR3 DNA: TGTGCCAGCAGCCCCGGCAGATGGCAGGACAGCAATCAGCCCCAGCATTTT
clone size: -; D gene: TRBD1; V gene: TRBV7-9; J gene: TRBJ1-2; CDR3 protein: CASSLGDRAYGYTF; CDR3 DNA: TGTGCCAGCAGCTTGGGGGACAGGGCCTATGGCTACACCTTC
clone size: -; D gene: -; V gene: TRBV7-9; J gene: TRBJ2-7; CDR3 protein: CASSFGGGDGHEQYF; CDR3 DNA: TGTGCCAGCAGCTTCGGGGGAGGTGACGGGCACGAGCAGTACTTC
clone size: once; D gene: TRBD1; V gene: TRBV4-3; J gene: TRBJ1-1; CDR3 protein: CASSQDRDSTEAFF; CDR3 DNA: TGCGCCAGCAGTCAGGACAGGGACTCCACTGAAGCTTTCTTT
clone size: -; D gene: TRBD1; V gene: TRBV7-2; J gene: TRBJ1-5; CDR3 protein: CASSLEGQISNQPQHF; CDR3 DNA: TGTGCCAGCAGCTTAGAGGGACAGATTAGCAATCAGCCCCAGCATTTT
clone size: few; D gene: -; V gene: TRBV29-1; J gene: TRBJ2-2; CDR3 protein: CSGAEGPNTGELFF; CDR3 DNA: TGCAGCGGGGCCGAAGGGCCGAACACCGGGGAGCTGTTTTTT
clone size: -; D gene: TRBD1; V gene: TRBV29-1; J gene: TRBJ2-5; CDR3 protein: CSGRTGVGLGGTQYF; CDR3 DNA: TGCAGCGGTAGGACAGGGGTCGGTCTCGGGGGCACCCAGTACTTC
clone size: few; D gene: -; V gene: TRBV7-2; J gene: TRBJ2-5; CDR3 protein: CASSLNPRTRSQETQYF; CDR3 DNA: TGTGCCAGCAGCTTAAACCCTCGGACTCGAAGCCAAGAGACCCAGTACTTC
clone size: -; D gene: -; V gene: TRBV5-6; J gene: TRBJ1-2; CDR3 protein: CASSLRPTEFYGYTF; CDR3 DNA: TGTGCCAGCAGCTTGCGGCCTACAGAATTCTATGGCTACACCTTC
clone size: -; D gene: -; V gene: TRBV30; J gene: TRBJ1-5; CDR3 protein: CAWSGGNRQPQHF; CDR3 DNA: TGTGCCTGGAGTGGGGGGAATCGGCAGCCCCAGCATTTT
clone size: -; D gene: -; V gene: TRBV5-1; J gene: TRBJ1-1; CDR3 protein: CASSYDRTEAFF; CDR3 DNA: TGCGCCAGCAGCTATGACCGGACTGAAGCTTTCTTT
clone size: -; D gene: -; V gene: TRBV6-5; J gene: TRBJ2-5; CDR3 protein: CASSPRVGETQYF; CDR3 DNA: TGTGCCAGCAGTCCTAGGGTGGGAGAGACCCAGTACTTC
clone size: -; D gene: -; V gene: TRBV30; J gene: TRBJ1-2; CDR3 protein: CAWSAGVAGGYTF; CDR3 DNA: TGTGCCTGGAGTGCAGGTGTCGCGGGAGGCTACACCTTC
clone size: few; D gene: TRBD1; V gene: TRBV5-1; J gene: TRBJ1-4; CDR3 protein: CASSTGQGGNEKLFF; CDR3 DNA: TGCGCCAGCAGCACCGGACAGGGGGGAAATGAAAAACTGTTTTTT
clone size: -; D gene: -; V gene: TRBV9; J gene: TRBJ2-3; CDR3 protein: CASSRDTDTQYF; CDR3 DNA: TGTGCCAGCAGCCGGGACACAGATACGCAGTATTTT
clone size: -; D gene: -; V gene: TRBV19; J gene: TRBJ2-3; CDR3 protein: CASSRAALITDTQYF; CDR3 DNA: TGTGCCAGTAGTAGGGCGGCCTTGATCACAGATACGCAGTATTTT
clone size: -; D gene: TRBD2; V gene: TRBV9; J gene: TRBJ2-5; CDR3 protein: CASSVRRTSGVETQYF; CDR3 DNA: TGTGCCAGCAGCGTACGCCGGACTAGCGGAGTAGAGACCCAGTACTTC